This TCR beta chain is drawn from a study of long-term antiretroviral therapy in people with HIV. Study-level background: Of all samples, the earliest predate the 2015 immediate-ART recommendation by about a decade. General study results and limits: Among HIV repertoires, CDR3 length ranges were narrower than those of controls.

V was clipped by 9 bases and J by 2 bases, with 4 bases between them. Per the germline V gene, CDR1 is SNHLY and CDR2 is FYNNEI. CDR3 length: 10 residues. In the case of this clone: The antigen is not known.

Sequencing relied on immunoSEQ assay v3.0, run at survey level. Sequencing had a target that covered about 40,000-55,000 T-cell genomes per sample. Measured with immunoSEQ multiplex PCR; TCRdb has only the in-frame clones, and not every one. This sample carries 25,000 to 35,000 clones, over 90% of them seen once, and the ten largest clones take around 6%. The starting material was unsorted PBMCs, obtained approximately 6.5 years after starting antiretroviral therapy. J is TRBJ1-2 and V is TRBV2, with no clear D. This receptor was identified in a woman aged 40 to 50 with HIV. CDR3 sequence: CARTNYGYTF. For the CDR3, the DNA is TGTGCCAGAACAAACTATGGCTACACCTTC. The full variable domain, completed using reference TRBV2 and TRBJ1-2, is EPEVTQTPSHQVTQMGQEVILRCVPISNHLYFYWYRQILGQKVEFLVSFYNNEISEKSEIFDDQFSVERPDGSNFTLKIRSTKLEDSAMYFCARTNYGYTFGSGTRLTVV.